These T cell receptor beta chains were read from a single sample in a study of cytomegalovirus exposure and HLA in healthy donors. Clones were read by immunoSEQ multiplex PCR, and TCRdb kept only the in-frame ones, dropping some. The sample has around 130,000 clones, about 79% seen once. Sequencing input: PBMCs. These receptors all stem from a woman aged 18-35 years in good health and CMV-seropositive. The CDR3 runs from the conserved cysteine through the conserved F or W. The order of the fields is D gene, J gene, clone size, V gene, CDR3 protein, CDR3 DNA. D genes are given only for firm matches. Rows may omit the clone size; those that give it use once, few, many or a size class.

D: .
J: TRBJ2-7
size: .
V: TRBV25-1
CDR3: CASSDWQGGEQYF
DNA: TGTGCCAGCAGTGACTGGCAGGGGGGCGAGCAGTACTTC

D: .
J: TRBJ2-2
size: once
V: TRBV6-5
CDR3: CASSLGGGWGGELFF
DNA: TGTGCCAGCAGTTTAGGGGGGGGCTGGGGCGGGGAGCTGTTTTTT

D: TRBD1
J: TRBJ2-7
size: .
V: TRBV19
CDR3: CATESTGDRYEQYF
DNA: TGTGCCACCGAAAGCACAGGGGATCGGTACGAGCAGTACTTC

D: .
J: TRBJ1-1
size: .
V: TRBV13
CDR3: CASSLGAGVAFF
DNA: TGTGCCAGCAGCTTAGGAGCGGGGGTCGCTTTCTTT

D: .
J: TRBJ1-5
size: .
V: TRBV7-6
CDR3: CASSFVSGRDIGPQHF
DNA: TGTGCCAGCAGCTTCGTTTCAGGGCGGGATATAGGGCCCCAGCATTTT

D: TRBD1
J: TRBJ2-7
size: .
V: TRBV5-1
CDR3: CASSPTGMVGEQYF
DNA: TGCGCCAGCAGCCCGACAGGGATGGTCGGCGAGCAGTACTTC

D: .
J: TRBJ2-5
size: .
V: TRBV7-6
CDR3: CASSFAPRGLPGETQYF
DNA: TGTGCCAGCAGCTTCGCTCCTCGGGGACTCCCAGGGGAGACCCAGTACTTC

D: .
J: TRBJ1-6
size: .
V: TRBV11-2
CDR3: CASSLSRGNSHLHF
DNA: TGTGCCAGCAGCTTAAGTAGAGGGAACAGTCACCTCCACTTT

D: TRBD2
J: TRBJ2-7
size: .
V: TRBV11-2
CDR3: CASSPRLAGGTPYEQYF
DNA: TGTGCCAGCAGTCCTAGACTAGCGGGGGGGACCCCCTACGAGCAGTACTTC

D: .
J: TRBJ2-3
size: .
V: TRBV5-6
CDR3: CASSFPYELPSTDTQYF
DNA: TGTGCCAGCAGCTTCCCGTATGAACTCCCGAGCACAGATACGCAGTATTTT

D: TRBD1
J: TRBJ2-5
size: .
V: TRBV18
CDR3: CASSLQGDETQYF
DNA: TGTGCCAGCTCACTACAGGGGGACGAGACCCAGTACTTC

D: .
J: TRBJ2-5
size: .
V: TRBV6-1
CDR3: CASARSLRETQYF
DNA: TGTGCCAGCGCTCGGTCACTGCGAGAGACCCAGTACTTC

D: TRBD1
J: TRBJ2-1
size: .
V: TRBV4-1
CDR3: CASSHTGGHEQFF
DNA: TGCGCCAGCAGCCATACAGGGGGCCATGAGCAGTTCTTC

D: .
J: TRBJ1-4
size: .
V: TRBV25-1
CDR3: CASSLMGSNEKLFF
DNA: TGTGCCAGCAGTTTAATGGGGAGTAATGAAAAACTGTTTTTT

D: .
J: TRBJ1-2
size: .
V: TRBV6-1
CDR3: CASRVFREGYGYTF
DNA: TGTGCCAGCAGAGTCTTCAGGGAAGGCTATGGCTACACCTTC

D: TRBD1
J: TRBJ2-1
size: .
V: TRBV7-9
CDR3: CSSSSRQGSYNEQFF
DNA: TGTTCCAGCAGCTCAAGACAGGGCTCCTACAATGAGCAGTTCTTC

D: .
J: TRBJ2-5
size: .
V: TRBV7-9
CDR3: CSSSFSGTQETQYF
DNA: TGTTCCAGCAGCTTCAGCGGTACCCAAGAGACCCAGTACTTC

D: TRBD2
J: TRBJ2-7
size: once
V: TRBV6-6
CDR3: CASSYSAGTTYEQYF
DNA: TGTGCCAGCAGTTACTCAGCGGGGACTACCTACGAGCAGTACTTC

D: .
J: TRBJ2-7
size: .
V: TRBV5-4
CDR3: CASSPRGGSYEQYF
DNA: TGTGCCAGCAGTCCTAGGGGGGGTTCCTACGAGCAGTACTTC

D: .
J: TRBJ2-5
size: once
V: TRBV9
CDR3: CASSPIYQETQYF
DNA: TGTGCCAGCAGCCCCATTTACCAAGAGACCCAGTACTTC

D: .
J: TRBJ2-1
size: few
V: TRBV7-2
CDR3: CAIKTPSSYNEQFF
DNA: TGTGCCATCAAGACTCCCAGCTCCTACAATGAGCAGTTCTTC

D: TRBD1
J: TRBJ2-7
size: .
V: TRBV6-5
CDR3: CASSYGQGGAYEQYF
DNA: TGTGCCAGCAGTTACGGACAGGGGGGAGCCTACGAGCAGTACTTC

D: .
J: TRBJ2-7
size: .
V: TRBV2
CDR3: CASREALYEQYF
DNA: TGTGCCAGCAGGGAGGCTCTATACGAGCAGTACTTC

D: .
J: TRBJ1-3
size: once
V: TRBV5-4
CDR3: CASSPTGTSGNTIYF
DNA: TGTGCCAGCAGCCCGACAGGTACCTCTGGAAACACCATATATTTT

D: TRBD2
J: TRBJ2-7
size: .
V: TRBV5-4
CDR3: CASSPIEVAGALDEQYF
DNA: TGTGCCAGCAGTCCTATCGAGGTAGCGGGGGCTTTGGACGAGCAGTACTTC

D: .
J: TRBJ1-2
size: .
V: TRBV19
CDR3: CASSLGRKADYGYTF
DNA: TGTGCCAGTAGTTTAGGCAGAAAGGCGGACTATGGCTACACCTTC

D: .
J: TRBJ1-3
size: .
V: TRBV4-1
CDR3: CASSQVAGPGNTIYF
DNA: TGCGCCAGCAGCCAAGTGGCAGGGCCTGGAAACACCATATATTTT

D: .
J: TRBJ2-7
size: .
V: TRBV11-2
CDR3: CASSPSYEQYF
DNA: TGTGCCAGCAGCCCTTCCTACGAGCAGTACTTC

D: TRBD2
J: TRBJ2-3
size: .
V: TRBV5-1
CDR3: CASSLALAGTDTQYF
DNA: TGCGCCAGCAGCTTGGCCCTAGCGGGGACAGATACGCAGTATTTT

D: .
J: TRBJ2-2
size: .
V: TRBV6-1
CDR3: CASSERGSGELFF
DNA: TGTGCCAGCAGTGAACGGGGTTCCGGGGAGCTGTTTTTT

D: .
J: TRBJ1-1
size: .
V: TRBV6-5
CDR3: CASSPHGGWNTEAFF
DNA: TGTGCCAGCAGCCCCCATGGGGGGTGGAACACTGAAGCTTTCTTT

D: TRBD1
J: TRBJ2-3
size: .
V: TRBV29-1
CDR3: CSVHIQGLADTQYF
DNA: TGCAGCGTTCATATACAGGGGCTCGCGGATACGCAGTATTTT

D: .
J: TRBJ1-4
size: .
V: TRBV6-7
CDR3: CASSYSDSLSTNEKLFF
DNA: TGTGCCAGCAGTTACTCGGACAGTCTTTCAACTAATGAAAAACTGTTTTTT

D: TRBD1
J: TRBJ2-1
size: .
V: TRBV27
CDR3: CASSLGTGNREHNEQFF
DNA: TGTGCCAGCAGTTTAGGGACAGGGAATCGGGAACACAATGAGCAGTTCTTC

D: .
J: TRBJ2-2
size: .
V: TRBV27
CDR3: CASSTNTGELFF
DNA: TGTGCCAGCAGTACAAACACCGGGGAGCTGTTTTTT

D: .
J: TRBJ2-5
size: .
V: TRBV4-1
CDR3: CASRYPGQETQYF
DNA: TGCGCCAGCAGATATCCGGGGCAAGAGACCCAGTACTTC

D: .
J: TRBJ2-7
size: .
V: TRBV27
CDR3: CASSVTGPYEQYF
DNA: TGTGCCAGCAGTGTAACAGGTCCGTACGAGCAGTACTTC

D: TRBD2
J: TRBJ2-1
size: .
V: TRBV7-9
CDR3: CASSLGTSGGASYNEQFF
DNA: TGTGCCAGCAGCTTAGGCACTAGCGGGGGGGCCTCCTACAATGAGCAGTTCTTC

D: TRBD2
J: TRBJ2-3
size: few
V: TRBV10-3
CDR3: CAITSTLAGDTDTQYF
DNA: TGTGCCATCACCTCGACACTAGCGGGGGATACAGATACGCAGTATTTT

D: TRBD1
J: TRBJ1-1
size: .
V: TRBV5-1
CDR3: CASSSSRDRNTEAFF
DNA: TGCGCCAGCAGCTCATCCAGGGACAGGAACACTGAAGCTTTCTTT

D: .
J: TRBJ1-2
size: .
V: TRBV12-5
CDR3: CASGLVLGANGYTF
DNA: TGTGCTAGTGGTTTGGTATTGGGGGCAAATGGCTACACCTTC

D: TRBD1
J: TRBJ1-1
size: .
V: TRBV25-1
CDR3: CASSDLGRTGTNTEAFF
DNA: TGTGCCAGCAGTGACCTTGGTAGGACAGGAACGAACACTGAAGCTTTCTTT

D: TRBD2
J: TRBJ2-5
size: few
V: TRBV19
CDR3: CASSMIQGGKTQYF
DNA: TGTGCCAGTAGTATGATCCAGGGAGGGAAGACCCAGTACTTC

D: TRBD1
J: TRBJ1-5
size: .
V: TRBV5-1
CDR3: CASSLQGSSGQPQHF
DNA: TGCGCCAGCAGCTTACAGGGGAGTTCGGGTCAGCCCCAGCATTTT

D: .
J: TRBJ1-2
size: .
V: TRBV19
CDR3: CASSLGPGYGYTF
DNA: TGTGCCAGTAGTCTCGGTCCGGGCTATGGCTACACCTTC

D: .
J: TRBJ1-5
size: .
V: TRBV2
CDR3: CASSDGFGNQPQHF
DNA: TGTGCCAGCAGTGACGGGTTCGGCAATCAGCCCCAGCATTTT

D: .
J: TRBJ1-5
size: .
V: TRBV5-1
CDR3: CASSLEGQEYQPQHF
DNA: TGCGCCAGCAGCTTGGAGGGGCAGGAGTACCAGCCCCAGCATTTT

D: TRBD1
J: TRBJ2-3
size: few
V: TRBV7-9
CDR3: CASSPRQGLPDTQYF
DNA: TGTGCCAGCAGCCCTCGACAGGGGCTGCCAGATACGCAGTATTTT

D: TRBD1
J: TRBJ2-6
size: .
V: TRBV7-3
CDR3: CASRSTGGVSGANVLTF
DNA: TGTGCCAGCAGATCGACAGGGGGGGTTTCTGGGGCCAACGTCCTGACTTTC

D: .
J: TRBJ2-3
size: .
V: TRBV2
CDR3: CASSVAPGQNTDTQYF
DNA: TGTGCCAGCAGTGTAGCACCAGGACAGAACACAGATACGCAGTATTTT

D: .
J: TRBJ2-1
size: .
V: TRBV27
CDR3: CASSFSGNEQFF
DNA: TGTGCCAGCAGTTTTTCGGGGAATGAGCAGTTCTTC

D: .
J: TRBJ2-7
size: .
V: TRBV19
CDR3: CASSSNRWSSYEQYF
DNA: TGTGCCAGTAGTTCCAACAGGTGGAGCTCCTACGAGCAGTACTTC

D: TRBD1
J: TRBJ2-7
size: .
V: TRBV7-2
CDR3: CASSFRQGIEQYF
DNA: TGTGCCAGCAGCTTCCGACAGGGGATCGAGCAGTACTTC

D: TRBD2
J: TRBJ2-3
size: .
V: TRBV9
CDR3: CASSVDSGGETDTQYF
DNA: TGTGCCAGCAGCGTAGATAGCGGGGGGGAAACAGATACGCAGTATTTT

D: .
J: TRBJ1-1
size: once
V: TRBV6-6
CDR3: CASSLFGNTEAFF
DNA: TGTGCCAGCAGCCTCTTCGGGAACACTGAAGCTTTCTTT

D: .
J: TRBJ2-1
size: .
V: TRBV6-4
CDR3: CASSLGVENEQFF
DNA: TGTGCCAGCAGTTTGGGAGTTGAGAATGAGCAGTTCTTC

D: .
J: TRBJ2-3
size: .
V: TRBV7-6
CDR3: CASSRGYETGTDTQYF
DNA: TGTGCCAGCAGCCGAGGCTATGAGACAGGCACAGATACGCAGTATTTT